Below, 15 T cell receptor beta chains from the same sample are listed, as sequenced in a study of blood T cells in healthy people across ages. The second PCR ran roughly 6 to 11 cycles with a sample-barcoded 5' primer and J-beta primers. TCRdb re-analysed the 5' RACE reads in MiXCR, keeping a single row per CDR3 protein. The sample has about 830,000 distinct CDR3 sequences; around two thirds are singletons. Sequenced sample: blood. The receptors derive from a man aged 25 to 45 in good health.

The CDR3 DNA reads TGTGCCAGCAGCTTAGGCCTAACGGACCCAAGAGAGACCCAGTACTTC. Amino acid sequence: CASSLGLTDPRETQYF. The rearrangement uses TRBV13 and TRBJ2-7, with D hard to call. The DNA matches TRBJ2-5 better at its end, which makes the J call doubtful. Per the germline V gene, CDR1 is PRHDT and CDR2 is FYEKMQ (reference sequence). CDR3 size: 16 residues.

There are a few counts of this clonotype. The chain couples TRBV5-4 to TRBJ1-4, with a tentative D call TRBD1 (5 bases). The germline gives CDR1 SGHNT, CDR2 YYREEE (reference sequence). The V and J ends lost 0 bases and 5 bases respectively, with 11 bases between them. The CDR3 has 15 amino acids. In DNA, the CDR3 is TGTGCCAGCAGCTTGGAGGGCAGGGCAAATGAAAAACTGTTTTTT. It yields the protein CASSLEGRANEKLFF.

This clonotype was found a few times. The chain has TRBV5-8 and TRBJ2-7; D gene uncertain. V gave up 4 bases and J gave up 3 bases, with 14 bases separating them. The CDR3 contains 14 residues. Germline-derived CDR1 and CDR2 are SGHTS and YDEGEE. This CDR3 is CASSPLLVSYEQYF. For the CDR3, the DNA is TGTGCCAGCAGCCCGCTCTTGGTGAGCTACGAGCAGTACTTC.

The chain joins TRBV4-3 to TRBJ2-4, with D unresolved. Deletions cut 1 base from V and 1 base from J, with 8 bases between. Germline V gene sequence: CDR1 LGHNA, CDR2 YSLEER. The CDR3 runs to 15 residues. The CDR3 bases are TGCGCCAGCAGCCAAGTGAGACTGGCCAAAAACATTCAGTACTTC. Protein product: CASSQVRLAKNIQYF.

Note on this clonotype: A much larger clonotype is one base distant, so this may be a read error. This chain joins TRBV28 and TRBJ2-1; D ambiguous. TRBJ2-7 explains the end of the DNA better; the J call may be wrong. The CDR3 runs 13 residues. CDR1 and CDR2 (germline): MDHEN, SYDVKM. The DNA of the CDR3 is TGTGCCAGCAGTTTAGTCATTCGCCATGAGCAGTACTTC. This translates into CASSLVIRHEQYF.

The gene calls are TRBV20-1 and TRBJ2-1; TRBD2 agrees at 11 bases. The V and J ends lost 6 bases and 0 bases, in that order; junction bases with no gene match: 7. The CDR3 runs to 16 residues. Germline CDR1 and CDR2: DFQATT and SNEGSKA (reference sequence). CDR3 DNA sequence: TGCAGTGCCGCGGGACTAGCGGTCAGCTCCTACAATGAGCAGTTCTTC. Translated: CSAAGLAVSSYNEQFF.

This clonotype was found a few times. V gene TRBV27 combines with J gene TRBJ2-1; D is unresolved. V was trimmed by 5 bases and J by 5 bases, leaving 25 bases between them. This CDR3 spans 18 amino acids. Germline CDR1 reads MNHEY; CDR2 reads SMNVEV (reference sequence). The CDR3 region is CASSVQVLLRGSHNEQFF. DNA of the CDR3: TGTGCCAGCAGTGTCCAAGTTTTGCTCCGTGGGTCCCACAATGAGCAGTTCTTC.

The rearrangement uses TRBV7-2 and TRBJ2-3; D uncertain. The CDR3 runs 14 residues. The germline CDR1 and CDR2 sequences are SGHTA and FQGNSA. Trimming took 1 base from V and 2 from J, leaving 7 bases between them. CDR3 region: CASSLVAHTDTQYF. The CDR3 DNA follows: TGTGCCAGCAGCTTAGTGGCCCACACAGATACGCAGTATTTT.

The chain combines TRBV4-1 with TRBJ2-4; TRBD2 matches at 10 bases. V shed 2 bases and J 5 bases; nucleotides not matched to a gene: 3. CDR1 and CDR2 from the germline V gene are MGHRA and YSYEKL. The CDR3 covers 15 residues. The CDR3 region has the DNA TGCGCCAGCAGCCAACTCGGACTAGCGGAAAACATTCAGTACTTC. Amino acid sequence: CASSQLGLAENIQYF.

The V gene is TRBV20-1, the J gene TRBJ1-1; D gene ambiguous. Trimming took off 3 bases at V and 1 base at J, with 9 bases between the two ends. CDR3 length: 13 residues. CDR1 is DFQATT and CDR2 is SNEGSKA in the germline V gene (reference sequence). The DNA for the CDR3 is TGCAGTGCTAGGTTTTTAAGGAACACTGAAGCTTTCTTT. This codes for CSARFLRNTEAFF.

The rearrangement links TRBV7-2 to TRBJ2-3, with no clear D. V gave up 1 base and J gave up 0 bases, with 14 bases separating them. Germline CDR1 and CDR2: SGHTA and FQGNSA. The CDR3 spans 17 residues. The CDR3 here is CASSLGVWRLSTDTQYF. The DNA for the CDR3 is TGTGCCAGCAGCTTAGGAGTTTGGAGACTGAGCACAGATACGCAGTATTTT.

This chain connects TRBV28 to TRBJ1-5; TRBD1 is a possible D gene (5 bases). V shed 6 bases and J shed 0 bases, with 12 bases lying between them. Germline V CDR1 and CDR2: MDHEN, SYDVKM. CDR3 size: 15 residues. The CDR3 DNA sequence: TGTGCCAGCAGAAAACGACAGTTTAGCAATCAGCCCCAGCATTTT. It encodes CASRKRQFSNQPQHF.

This clonotype was found a few times. The chain has TRBV2 and TRBJ1-2; TRBD1 is a possible D gene (6 bases). The germline CDR1 and CDR2 sequences are SNHLY and FYNNEI. The V end lost 8 bases, the J end lost 7 bases, and 14 bases lay between the germline ends. The CDR3 has 12 residues. Here the CDR3 DNA reads TGTGCCAGCCTCTCAGGGGTCGGTGGCTACACCTTC. This encodes CASLSGVGGYTF.

The CDR3: CSATTGPEHGYTF. The CDR3 DNA reads as TGCAGTGCTACGACAGGACCTGAGCATGGCTACACCTTC. The chain carries TRBV20-1 and TRBJ1-2; maybe TRBD1 (6 bases). Trimming cost V 4 bases and J 6 bases, with 15 bases left between them. Germline-derived CDR1 and CDR2 are DFQATT and SNEGSKA (reference sequence). This CDR3 has 13 residues.

V usage is TRBV15 and J usage is TRBJ1-1; no definite D call. This CDR3 comprises 15 residues. Germline V gives CDR1 LNHNV, CDR2 YYDKDF (reference sequence). Trimming took off 1 base at V and 6 bases at J, with 15 bases between the two ends. The DNA of the CDR3 is TGTGCCACCAGCAGAGTTTTGCAGCACGGACCTGAAGCTTTCTTT. The encoded protein is CATSRVLQHGPEAFF.